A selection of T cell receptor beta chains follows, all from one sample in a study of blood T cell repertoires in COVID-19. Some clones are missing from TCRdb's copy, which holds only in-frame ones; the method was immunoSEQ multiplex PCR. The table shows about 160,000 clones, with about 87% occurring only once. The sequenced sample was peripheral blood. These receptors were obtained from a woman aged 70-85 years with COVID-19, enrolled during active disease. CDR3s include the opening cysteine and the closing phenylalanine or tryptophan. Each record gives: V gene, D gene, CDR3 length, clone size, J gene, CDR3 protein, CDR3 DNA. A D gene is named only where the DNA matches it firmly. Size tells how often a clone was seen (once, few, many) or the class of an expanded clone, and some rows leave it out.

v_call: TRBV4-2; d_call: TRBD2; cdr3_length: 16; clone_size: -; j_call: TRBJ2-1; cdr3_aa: CASSQVLAGGGNEQFF; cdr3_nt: TGTGCCAGCAGCCAAGTACTAGCGGGGGGTGGGAATGAGCAGTTCTTC
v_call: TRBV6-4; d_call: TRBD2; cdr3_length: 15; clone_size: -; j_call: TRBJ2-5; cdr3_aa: CASSDIAGEKETQYF; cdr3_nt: TGTGCCAGCAGTGACATAGCGGGGGAAAAAGAGACCCAGTACTTC
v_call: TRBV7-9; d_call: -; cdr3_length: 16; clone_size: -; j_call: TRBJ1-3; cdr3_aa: CASSLEGNAAGNTIYF; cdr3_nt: TGTGCCAGCAGCCTAGAGGGGAATGCGGCTGGAAACACCATATATTTT
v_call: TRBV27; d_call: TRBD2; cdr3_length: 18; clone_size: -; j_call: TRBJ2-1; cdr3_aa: CASSPGWGASGGRIEQFF; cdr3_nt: TGTGCCAGCAGTCCCGGATGGGGGGCTAGCGGGGGGAGGATTGAGCAGTTCTTC
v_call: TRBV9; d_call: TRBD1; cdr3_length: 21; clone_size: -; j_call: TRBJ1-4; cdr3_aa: CASSVVRGTGSRFRSNEKLFF; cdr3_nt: TGTGCCAGCAGCGTAGTAAGAGGGACAGGGTCCCGTTTTCGGTCTAATGAAAAACTGTTTTTT
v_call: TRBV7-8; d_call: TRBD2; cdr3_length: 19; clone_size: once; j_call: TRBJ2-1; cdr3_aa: CASSPQSAGGWRQLGEQFF; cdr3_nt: TGTGCCAGCAGCCCCCAATCGGCGGGGGGGTGGCGACAATTAGGTGAGCAGTTCTTC
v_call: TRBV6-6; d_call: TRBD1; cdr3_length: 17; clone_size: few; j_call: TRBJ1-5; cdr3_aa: CASSPRRTGEFNQPQHF; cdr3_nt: TGTGCCAGCAGTCCCCGCCGGACAGGGGAATTCAATCAGCCCCAGCATTTT
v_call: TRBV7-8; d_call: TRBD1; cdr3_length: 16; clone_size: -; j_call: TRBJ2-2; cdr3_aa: CASSLPRTGSTGELFF; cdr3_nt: TGTGCCAGCAGCTTGCCACGGACAGGGAGCACCGGGGAGCTGTTTTTT
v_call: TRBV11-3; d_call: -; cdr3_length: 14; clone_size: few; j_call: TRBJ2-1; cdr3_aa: CASSLVAGGNEQFF; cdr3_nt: TGTGCCAGCAGCTTAGTAGCCGGGGGCAATGAGCAGTTCTTC
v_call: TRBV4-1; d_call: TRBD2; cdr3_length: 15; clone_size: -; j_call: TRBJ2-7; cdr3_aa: CASSLGTSGDYEQYF; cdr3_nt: TGCGCCAGCAGCCTTGGGACTAGCGGGGACTACGAGCAGTACTTC
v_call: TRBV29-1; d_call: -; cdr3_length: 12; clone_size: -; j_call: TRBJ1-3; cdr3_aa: CSVVGGTNTIYF; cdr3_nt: TGCAGCGTTGTTGGAGGGACCAACACCATATATTTT
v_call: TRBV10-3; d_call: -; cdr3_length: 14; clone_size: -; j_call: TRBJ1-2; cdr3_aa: CAISDWRDHHGYTF; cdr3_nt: TGTGCCATCAGTGATTGGAGGGATCATCATGGCTACACCTTC
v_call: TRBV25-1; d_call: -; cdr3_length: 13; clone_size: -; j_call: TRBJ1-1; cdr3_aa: CASTSPGGTEAFF; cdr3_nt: TGTGCCAGCACCAGCCCAGGAGGGACTGAAGCTTTCTTT
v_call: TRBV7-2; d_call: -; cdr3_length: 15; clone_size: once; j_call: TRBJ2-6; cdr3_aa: CASSLQGNGANVLTF; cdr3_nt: TGTGCCAGCAGCTTACAGGGGAATGGGGCCAACGTCCTGACTTTC
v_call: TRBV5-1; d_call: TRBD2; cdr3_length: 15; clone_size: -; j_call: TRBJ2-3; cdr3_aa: CASSSAAGGRDTQYF; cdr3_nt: TGCGCCAGCAGCTCTGCAGCGGGGGGTCGAGATACGCAGTATTTT
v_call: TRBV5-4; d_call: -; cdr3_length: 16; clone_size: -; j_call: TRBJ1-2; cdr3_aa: CASSLGAGEPGYGYTF; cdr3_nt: TGTGCCAGCAGCTTGGGGGCAGGGGAACCGGGGTATGGCTACACCTTC
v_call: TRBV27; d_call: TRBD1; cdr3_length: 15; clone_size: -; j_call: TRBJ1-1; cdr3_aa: CASSPRGQGDTEAFF; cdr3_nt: TGTGCCAGCAGCCCCCGGGGACAGGGGGACACTGAAGCTTTCTTT
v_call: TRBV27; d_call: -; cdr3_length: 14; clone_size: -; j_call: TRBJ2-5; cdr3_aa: CASSSKGGRGAQYF; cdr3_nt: TGTGCCAGCAGTTCCAAAGGGGGGAGGGGGGCCCAGTACTTC
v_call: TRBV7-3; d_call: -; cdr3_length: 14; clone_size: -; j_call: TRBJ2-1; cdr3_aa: CASSLLDNPSEQFF; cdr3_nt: TGTGCCAGCAGCCTTCTGGACAATCCATCTGAGCAGTTCTTC
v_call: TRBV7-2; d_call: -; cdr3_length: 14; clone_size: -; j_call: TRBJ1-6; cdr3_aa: CASSLERGGSPLHF; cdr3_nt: TGTGCCAGCAGCTTAGAGAGGGGAGGGTCACCCCTCCACTTT
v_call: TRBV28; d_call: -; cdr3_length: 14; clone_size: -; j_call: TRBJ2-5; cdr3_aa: CASSWGPNEETQYF; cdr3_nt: TGTGCCAGCAGTTGGGGGCCGAACGAAGAGACCCAGTACTTC
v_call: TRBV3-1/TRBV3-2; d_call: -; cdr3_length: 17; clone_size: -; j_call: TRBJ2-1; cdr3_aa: CASSQFLGQSSYNEQFF; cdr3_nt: TGTGCCAGCAGCCAGTTCTTGGGCCAGAGCTCCTACAATGAGCAGTTCTTC
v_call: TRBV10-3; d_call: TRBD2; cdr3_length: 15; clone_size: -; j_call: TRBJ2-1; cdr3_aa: CAISRTSGGNNEQFF; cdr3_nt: TGTGCCATCAGCCGGACTAGCGGGGGGAACAATGAGCAGTTCTTC
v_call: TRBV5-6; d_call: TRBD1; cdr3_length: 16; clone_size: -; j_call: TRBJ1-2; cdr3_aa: CASSFRGRGSRYGYTF; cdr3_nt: TGTGCCAGCAGCTTCAGGGGGCGCGGTAGTAGGTATGGCTACACCTTC
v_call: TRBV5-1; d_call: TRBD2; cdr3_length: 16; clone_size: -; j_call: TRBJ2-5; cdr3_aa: CASSLVASGSQETQYF; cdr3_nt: TGCGCCAGCAGCTTGGTGGCTAGCGGCTCCCAAGAGACCCAGTACTTC
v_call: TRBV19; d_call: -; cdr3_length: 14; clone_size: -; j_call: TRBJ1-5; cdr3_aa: CATSGGGGNQPQHF; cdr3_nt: TGTGCCACCTCCGGGGGCGGGGGAAATCAGCCCCAGCATTTT
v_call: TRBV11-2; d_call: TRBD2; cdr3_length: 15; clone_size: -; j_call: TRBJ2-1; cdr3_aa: CASSPRGGFYNEQFF; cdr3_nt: TGTGCCAGCAGCCCGCGGGGGGGCTTCTACAATGAGCAGTTCTTC
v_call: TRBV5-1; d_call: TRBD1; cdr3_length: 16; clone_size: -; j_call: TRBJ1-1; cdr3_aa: CASSLWGSGGNTEAFF; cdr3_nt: TGCGCCAGCAGCTTGTGGGGGTCAGGGGGGAACACTGAAGCTTTCTTT
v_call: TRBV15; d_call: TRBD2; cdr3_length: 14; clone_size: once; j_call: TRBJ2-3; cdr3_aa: CATSSRLAADTQYF; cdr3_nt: TGTGCCACCAGCTCACGACTAGCAGCAGATACGCAGTATTTT
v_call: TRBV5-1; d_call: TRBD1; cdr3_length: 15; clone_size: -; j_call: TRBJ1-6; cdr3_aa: CASSPTGQGESPLHF; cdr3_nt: TGCGCCAGCAGCCCCACCGGACAGGGGGAATCACCCCTCCACTTT
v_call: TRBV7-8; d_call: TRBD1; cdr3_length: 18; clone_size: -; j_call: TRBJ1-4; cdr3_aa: CASSFTGTGALMAEKLFF; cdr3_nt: TGTGCCAGCAGCTTCACCGGGACAGGGGCTCTAATGGCTGAAAAACTGTTTTTT
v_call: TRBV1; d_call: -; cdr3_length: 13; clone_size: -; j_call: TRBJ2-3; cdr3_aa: CTSSRASPDTQYF; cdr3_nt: TGCACCAGCAGCCGGGCTAGCCCAGATACGCAGTATTTT
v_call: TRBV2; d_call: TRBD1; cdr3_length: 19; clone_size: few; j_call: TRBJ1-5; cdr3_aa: CASRWRDRGRLGGNQPQHF; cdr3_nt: TGTGCCAGCAGGTGGAGGGACAGGGGGCGATTGGGTGGCAATCAGCCCCAGCATTTT
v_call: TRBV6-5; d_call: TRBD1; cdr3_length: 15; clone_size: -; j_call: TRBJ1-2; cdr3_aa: CASSTTGVANYGYTF; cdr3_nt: TGTGCCAGCAGTACAACAGGGGTTGCTAACTATGGCTACACCTTC
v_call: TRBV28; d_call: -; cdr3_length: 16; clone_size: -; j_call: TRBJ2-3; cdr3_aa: CASSSTGTLYTDTQYF; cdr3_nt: TGTGCCAGCAGTTCGACAGGGACTCTATACACAGATACGCAGTATTTT
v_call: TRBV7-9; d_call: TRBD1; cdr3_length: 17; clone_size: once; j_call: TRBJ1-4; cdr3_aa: CASSSRTQGATNEKLFF; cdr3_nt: TGTGCCAGCAGCTCGAGAACCCAGGGGGCAACTAATGAAAAACTGTTTTTT
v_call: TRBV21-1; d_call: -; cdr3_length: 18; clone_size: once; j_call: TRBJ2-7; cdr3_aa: CASSNTGTSGDYSYEQYF; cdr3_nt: TGTGCCAGCAGCAACACCGGGACTAGCGGGGACTACTCCTACGAGCAGTACTTC
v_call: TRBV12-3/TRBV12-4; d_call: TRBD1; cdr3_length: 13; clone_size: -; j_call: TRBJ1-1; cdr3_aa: CASSLVGQGLAFF; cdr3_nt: TGTGCCAGCAGTTTAGTGGGACAGGGGTTGGCTTTCTTT
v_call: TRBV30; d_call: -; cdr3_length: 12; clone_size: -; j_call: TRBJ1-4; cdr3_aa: CAWGPLVEKLFF; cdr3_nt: TGTGCCTGGGGTCCCCTCGTCGAAAAACTGTTTTTT
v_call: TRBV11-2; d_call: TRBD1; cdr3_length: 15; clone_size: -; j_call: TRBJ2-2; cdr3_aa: CASSARTGGTGELFF; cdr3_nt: TGTGCCAGCAGCGCCAGGACAGGGGGCACCGGGGAGCTGTTTTTT
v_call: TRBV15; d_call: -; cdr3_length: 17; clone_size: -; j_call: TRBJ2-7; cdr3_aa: CATSRDSSAGSSYEQYF; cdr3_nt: TGTGCCACCAGCAGAGATAGTTCGGCGGGGAGCTCCTACGAGCAGTACTTC
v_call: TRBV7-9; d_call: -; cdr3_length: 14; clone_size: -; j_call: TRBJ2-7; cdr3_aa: CASSSQGGLYEQYF; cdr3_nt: TGTGCCAGCAGCTCGCAGGGGGGACTCTACGAGCAGTACTTC
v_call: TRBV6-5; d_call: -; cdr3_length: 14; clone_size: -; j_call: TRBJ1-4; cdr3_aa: CASRSPGQIEKLFF; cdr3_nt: TGTGCCAGCAGGTCACCCGGACAGATTGAAAAACTGTTTTTT
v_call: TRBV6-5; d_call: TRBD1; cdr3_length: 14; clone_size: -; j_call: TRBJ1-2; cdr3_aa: CASSPDRGIGGYTF; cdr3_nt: TGTGCCAGCAGCCCAGACAGGGGGATCGGTGGCTACACCTTC
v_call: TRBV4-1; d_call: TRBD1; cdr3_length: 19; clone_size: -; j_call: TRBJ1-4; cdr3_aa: CASSQVGGDRERRREKLFF; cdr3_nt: TGCGCCAGCAGCCAAGTGGGGGGGGACAGGGAACGTCGCAGAGAAAAACTGTTTTTT
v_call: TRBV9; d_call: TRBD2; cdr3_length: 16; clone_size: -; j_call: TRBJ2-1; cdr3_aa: CASSVDPSGVYNEQFF; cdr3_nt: TGTGCCAGCAGCGTAGACCCTAGCGGGGTTTACAATGAGCAGTTCTTC
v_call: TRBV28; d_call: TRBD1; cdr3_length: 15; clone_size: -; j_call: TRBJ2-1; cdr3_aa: CASSSLTGTYNEQFF; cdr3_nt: TGTGCCAGCAGTTCCCTGACAGGGACATACAATGAGCAGTTCTTC
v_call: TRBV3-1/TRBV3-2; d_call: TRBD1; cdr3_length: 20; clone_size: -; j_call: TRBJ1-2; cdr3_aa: CASSHLSRGTGPGSNYGYTF; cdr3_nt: TGTGCCAGCAGCCATCTAAGTCGGGGGACAGGGCCCGGTTCTAACTATGGCTACACCTTC
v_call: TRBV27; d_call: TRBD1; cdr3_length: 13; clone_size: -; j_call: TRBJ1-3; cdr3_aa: CASMRGPGNTIYF; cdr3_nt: TGTGCCAGCATGAGGGGGCCTGGAAACACCATATATTTT
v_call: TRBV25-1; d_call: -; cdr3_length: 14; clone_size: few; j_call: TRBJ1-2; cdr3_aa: CASSESAGRYGYTF; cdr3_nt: TGTGCCAGCAGTGAATCGGCAGGGCGTTACGGCTACACCTTC
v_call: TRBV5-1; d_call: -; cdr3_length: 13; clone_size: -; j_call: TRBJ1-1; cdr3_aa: CASSLVVGTEAFF; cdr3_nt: TGCGCCAGCAGCTTGGTCGTCGGCACTGAAGCTTTCTTT
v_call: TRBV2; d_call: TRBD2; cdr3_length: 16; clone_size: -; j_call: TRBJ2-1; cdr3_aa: CASRVRGAGDQNEQFF; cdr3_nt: TGTGCCAGCAGAGTCCGGGGCGCGGGGGATCAAAATGAGCAGTTCTTC
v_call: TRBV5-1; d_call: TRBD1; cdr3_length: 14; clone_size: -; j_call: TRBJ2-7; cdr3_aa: CASSLGQGRVEQYF; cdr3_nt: TGCGCCAGCAGCTTGGGACAGGGGCGAGTCGAGCAGTACTTC
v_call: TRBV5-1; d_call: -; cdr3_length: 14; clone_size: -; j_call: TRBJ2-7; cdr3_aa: CASSPGTPSYEQYF; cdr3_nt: TGCGCCAGCAGTCCCGGGACACCCTCCTACGAGCAGTACTTC
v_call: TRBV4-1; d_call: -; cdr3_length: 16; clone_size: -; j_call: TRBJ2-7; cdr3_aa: CASSHTGLWSSYEQYF; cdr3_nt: TGCGCCAGCAGCCACACAGGGCTTTGGAGCTCCTACGAGCAGTACTTC
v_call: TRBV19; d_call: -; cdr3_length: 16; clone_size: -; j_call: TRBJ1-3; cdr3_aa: CASRPRGQNSGNTIYF; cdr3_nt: TGTGCCAGTAGGCCGCGAGGACAGAACTCTGGAAACACCATATATTTT
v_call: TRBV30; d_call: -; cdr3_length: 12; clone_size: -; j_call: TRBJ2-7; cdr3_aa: CAWSPLSYEQYF; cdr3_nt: TGTGCCTGGAGTCCCCTCTCCTACGAGCAGTACTTC
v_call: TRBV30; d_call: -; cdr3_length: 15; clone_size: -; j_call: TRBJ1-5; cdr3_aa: CAWSADRKINQPQHF; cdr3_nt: TGTGCCTGGAGTGCGGACAGAAAAATCAATCAGCCCCAGCATTTT